What follows is one TCR beta chain and its context. The sample belongs to a study of blood T cell repertoires in COVID-19. Across the whole study: Recovered status applied to Cohort 3 donors who had two consecutive negative PCRs. It also applied to those with clearance or with symptom resolution. From T cells, B-cell-depleted T cells, or PBMCs came the material, which was cDNA or gDNA.

Authors' methods: Researchers report that nucleated cell counts were estimated from reference gene primer amplification. The data were produced by immunoSEQ multiplex PCR, yet TCRdb's version contains in-frame clones alone and is incomplete. That table furnishes V, J and clone size, whereas the DNA furnished D and trimming. In the table there are about 170,000 clones, about 80% of which are singletons. Germline V CDR1 and CDR2: MDHEN, SYDVKM. CDR3 length: 15 residues. V was shortened by 3 bases and J by 4 bases, with 12 bases between the two germline ends. Residents of under 25 US areas, aged roughly 18 to 89 years, made up the participants.

The sample consisted of PBMCs or T cells enriched from blood (not recorded which). This TCR was sampled from a woman in her 70s in a cohort exposed to, infected with or recovered from COVID-19 (not recorded which). The gene calls are TRBV28 and TRBJ2-2; maybe TRBD2 (6 bases). This CDR3 is CASSLRGGSTGELFF. Written as DNA, the CDR3 is TGTGCCAGCAGTTTGCGTGGGGGGAGCACCGGGGAGCTGTTTTTT.